Below, 23 T cell receptor beta chains from the same sample are listed, as sequenced in a study of shared clonotypes between healthy human individuals. Using immunoSEQ multiplex PCR, the repertoire was profiled, and TCRdb retains in-frame clones only, with some absent. This sample carries roughly 2,500,000 clones, 80% to 95% of them seen once, and the ten largest clones take about 0.38%. Input material: naive CD4+ T cells from PBMCs. The subset denotes: CD45RA+ positively selected. These receptors all stem from a man aged 18 to 29 in good health. Some clones in this sample may be carry-over from other donors' samples.

The genes are TRBV19 and TRBJ2-5; D not resolved. The germline CDR1 and CDR2 sequences are LNHDA and SQIVND (reference sequence). The CDR3 is 13 amino acids. Between the trimmed V and J ends, which lost 7 bases and 2 bases, there was a span of 11 bases. The CDR3 protein is CASTGRPQETQYF. DNA of the CDR3: TGTGCCAGTACTGGCCGCCCTCAAGAGACCCAGTACTTC.

The J gene is TRBJ2-3, the V gene TRBV9; a weak D match, TRBD2 (6 bases). Germline V gene lookup returns CDR1 SGDLS and CDR2 YYNGEE. V was trimmed by 0 bases and J by 4 bases, leaving 18 bases between them. The CDR3 totals 17 residues. CDR3 DNA: TGTGCCAGCAGCGTAGGTGCCCGGATAGGAGGGGCAGATACGCAGTATTTT. Translated, it gives CASSVGARIGGADTQYF. Based on the CDR3 plus reference TRBV9 and TRBJ2-3, the full variable domain is DSGVTQTPKHLITATGQRVTLRCSPRSGDLSVYWYQQSLDQGLQFLIQYYNGEERAKGNILERFSAQQFPDLHSELNLSSLELGDSALYFCASSVGARIGGADTQYFGPGTRLTVL.

This clone was detected only once. The germline gene is not matched at one end of the junction; a read error may be the cause. The chain combines TRBV6-6 with TRBJ2-4; the match to TRBD1 covers 8 bases. CDR3 length: 12 amino acids. Germline V CDR1 and CDR2: MNHNY, SVGAGI (reference sequence). The DNA of the CDR3 is TGTGTCAGCAGTAACGGATCCAGGGGGCGGTGGTTC. It yields the protein CVSSNGSRGRWF.

This chain links TRBV7-3 with TRBJ2-1, with 7 positions matching TRBD2. V shed 4 bases and J 9 bases; nucleotides not matched to a gene: 9. The germline gives CDR1 SGHTA, CDR2 FQGTGA. The CDR3 extends over 14 amino acids. DNA for the CDR3: TGTGCCAGCAGCTACCAGCGGGATTCGAGTGAGCAGTTCTTC. This translates into CASSYQRDSSEQFF.

The V call is TRBV9, the J call TRBJ2-7; weak D call: TRBD1 (6 bases). The CDR3 contains 13 residues. Per the germline V gene, CDR1 is SGDLS and CDR2 is YYNGEE. V lost 3 bases, J lost 3 bases, and 10 bases lay in between. This CDR3 is CASSGLGGYEQYF. In nucleotides, the CDR3 is TGTGCCAGCAGCGGCCTAGGGGGCTACGAGCAGTACTTC.

The rearrangement uses TRBV4-1 and TRBJ2-4; 8 nucleotides agree with TRBD1. CDR3 length equals 16 residues. From germline, CDR1 is MGHRA and CDR2 YSYEKL. With V trimmed by 4 bases and J by 5 bases, 10 bases remained unmatched. The CDR3 sequence is CASSPAPGGVENIQYF. CDR3 sequence (DNA): TGCGCCAGCAGCCCGGCGCCAGGGGGCGTCGAAAACATTCAGTACTTC.

V and J are TRBV11-3 and TRBJ2-2; perhaps TRBD1 as D (5 bases). V shed 5 bases and J shed 11 bases, with 21 bases lying between them. The CDR3 is 15 amino acids. The germline gives CDR1 SGHNT, CDR2 YENEEA. The CDR3 protein is CASSHGQGGFGELFF. CDR3 DNA: TGTGCCAGCAGCCACGGGCAGGGTGGGTTTGGCGAGCTGTTTTTT.

The V and J genes are TRBV2 and TRBJ2-6; D possibly corresponds to TRBD2 (5 bases). Germline CDR1 reads SNHLY; CDR2 reads FYNNEI. This CDR3 is built from 15 residues. Trimming stripped 7 bases from V and 3 bases from J, with 13 bases between. CDR3 sequence: CASTPSRGGANVLTF. The CDR3 DNA is TGTGCCAGCACTCCCTCCCGGGGTGGGGCCAACGTCCTGACTTTC.

V usage is TRBV16 and J usage is TRBJ2-7; 9 bases line up with TRBD1. The CDR3 has 16 residues. V lost 4 bases, J lost 1 base, and 8 bases stayed unmatched. The germline V gene has CDR1 KGHSY and CDR2 FQNENV. For the CDR3, the DNA is TGTGCCAGCAGCCGTGCCGGGACAGGGAGATCCTACGAGCAGTACTTC. Translation: CASSRAGTGRSYEQYF.

CDR3 protein: CASRDGLAGGGEQFF. The CDR3 nucleotides read TGTGCCAGCAGGGACGGACTAGCGGGAGGCGGTGAGCAGTTCTTC. V is TRBV11-1 and J is TRBJ2-1; 14 nucleotides match TRBD2. Germline V gene data show CDR1 as SGHAT and CDR2 as FQDESV (reference sequence). Trimming removed 6 bases from V and 9 bases from J; junction bases left unmatched: 7. This CDR3 region has 15 residues.

V gene TRBV5-1 combines with J gene TRBJ1-1, with D perhaps matching TRBD1 (5 bases). Per germline, CDR1 SGHRS and CDR2 YFSETQ. This CDR3 comprises 15 residues. V was trimmed by 4 bases and J by 5 bases, leaving 18 bases between them. This CDR3 is CASSPNPQGGTEAFF. DNA for the CDR3: TGCGCCAGCAGCCCCAACCCCCAGGGTGGAACTGAAGCTTTCTTT.

This rearrangement joins TRBV5-1 to TRBJ2-3, with D possibly being TRBD2 (6 bases). The CDR3 is 17 residues long. V gave up 3 bases and J gave up 3 bases, with 20 bases separating them. The germline CDR1 and CDR2 sequences are SGHRS and YFSETQ. CDR3 sequence reads: CASSSTHYTGTTDTQYF. In DNA form, the CDR3 reads TGCGCCAGCAGCTCGACCCACTACACCGGGACTACAGATACGCAGTATTTT.

The CDR3: CASSLEVMGGRYNEQFF. In nucleotides, the CDR3 is TGTGCCAGCAGCTTAGAGGTCATGGGCGGGAGGTATAATGAGCAGTTCTTC. The chain recombines TRBV11-1 with TRBJ2-1; 8 bases align to TRBD2. Germline CDR1 SGHAT, CDR2 FQDESV (reference sequence). With 1 base clipped from V and 7 bases from J, the junction kept 12 bases outside the gene matches. CDR3 size: 17 residues.

This chain uses TRBV4-2 with TRBJ2-3, with 8 bases fitting TRBD2. Germline CDR1 and CDR2: LGHNA and YNFKEQ. V was pared by 4 bases and J by 4 bases, with 10 bases of the junction left unmatched. This CDR3 spans 16 amino acids. This chain's CDR3 is CASSLTGTRGADTQYF. CDR3 DNA sequence: TGTGCCAGCAGCCTCACCGGGACTAGGGGGGCAGATACGCAGTATTTT.

This clone was seen a single time. The genes are TRBV5-1 and TRBJ1-2, with D perhaps matching TRBD1 (5 bases). Trimming took off 0 bases at V and 2 bases at J, with 11 bases between the two ends. Looked up from germline, CDR1 is SGHRS and CDR2 is YFSETQ. CDR3 size: 15 residues. CDR3 nucleotide sequence: TGCGCCAGCAGCTTGGCTATAGGGGTGAACTATGGCTACACCTTC. Its translation: CASSLAIGVNYGYTF. The variable domain in full, with the rest retrieved from reference TRBV5-1 and TRBJ1-2, is KAGVTQTPRYLIKTRGQQVTLSCSPISGHRSVSWYQQTPGQGLQFLFEYFSETQRNKGNFPGRFSGRQFSNSRSEMNVSTLELGDSALYLCASSLAIGVNYGYTFGSGTRLTVV.

The chain carries TRBV9 and TRBJ2-3; 7 bases align to TRBD2. V trimming: 4 bases; J trimming: 0 bases; junction bases outside the gene matches: 8. This CDR3 has 16 residues. The germline gives CDR1 SGDLS, CDR2 YYNGEE. This CDR3 is CASSPPLAVSTDTQYF. CDR3 sequence (DNA): TGTGCCAGCAGCCCTCCCCTAGCGGTAAGCACAGATACGCAGTATTTT.

About this clone itself: The junction differs from germline at one of its ends, possibly a read error. The rearrangement joins TRBV18 to TRBJ2-5; D unresolved. This CDR3 is 13 amino acids long. Germline V gene sequence: CDR1 KGHSH, CDR2 LQKENI. CDR3 residues: CTSSPPAQETQYF. CDR3 coding DNA: TGTACCAGCTCACCGCCAGCCCAAGAGACCCAGTACTTC.

The chain is built from TRBV18 and TRBJ2-6, with 11 bases fitting TRBD1. Germline V gives CDR1 KGHSH, CDR2 LQKENI. After removal of 3 bases from V and 3 bases from J, the junction contained 7 bases not matched to a gene. The CDR3 loop spans 18 amino acids. In DNA form, the CDR3 reads TGTGCCAGCTCACCCACCGGGACAGGGGGGCATGGGGCCAACGTCCTGACTTTC. Protein product: CASSPTGTGGHGANVLTF.

The V call is TRBV7-6, the J call TRBJ1-1; D gene unclear. V was cut by 6 bases and J by 1 base, with 9 bases left in between. CDR3 size: 13 residues. Germline loops: CDR1 SGHVS, CDR2 FNYEAQ. The CDR3 DNA is TGTGCCAGCAGAGCTCAGGAGAACACTGAAGCTTTCTTT. It encodes CASRAQENTEAFF.

V gene TRBV9 combines with J gene TRBJ2-1, with no clear D. Germline CDR1 and CDR2: SGDLS and YYNGEE. V was pared by 0 bases and J by 2 bases, with 12 bases between. The CDR3 spans 16 residues. The CDR3 DNA reads as TGTGCCAGCAGCGTAGGAGGTTTCCTGGCCTACAATGAGCAGTTCTTC. The encoded protein is CASSVGGFLAYNEQFF.

The chain links TRBV7-2 to TRBJ2-1; 8 bases map to TRBD2. Germline CDR1 and CDR2: SGHTA and FQGNSA. V shed 4 bases and J 7 bases; nucleotides not matched to a gene: 12. This CDR3 is 16 amino acids long. The CDR3 region is CASSSLDGRGGNEQFF. The CDR3 region has the DNA TGTGCCAGCAGCTCCCTGGACGGGAGGGGGGGGAATGAGCAGTTCTTC.

Of note for this clone: The same CDR3 also results from other DNA sequences found in this sample. This sequence joins TRBV2 and TRBJ1-5; no clear D gene. Germline CDR1 is SNHLY and CDR2 is FYNNEI. V lost 0 bases and J 1 base, leaving 4 bases between the germline ends. The CDR3 length is 14 residues. CDR3 amino acids: CASSEATSNQPQHF. The CDR3 DNA sequence: TGTGCCAGCAGTGAAGCGACAAGCAATCAGCCCCAGCATTTT.

Comments on this clone: This CDR3 is also generated by other DNA sequences in the sample. The chain is built from TRBV28 and TRBJ1-2; D not certain. This CDR3 is built from 12 residues. The germline V gene encodes CDR1 MDHEN and CDR2 SYDVKM. Trimming stripped 2 bases from V and 5 bases from J, with 6 bases between. CDR3 coding DNA: TGTGCCAGCAGTTTAAGCAGATATGGCTACACCTTC. Its protein product is CASSLSRYGYTF.